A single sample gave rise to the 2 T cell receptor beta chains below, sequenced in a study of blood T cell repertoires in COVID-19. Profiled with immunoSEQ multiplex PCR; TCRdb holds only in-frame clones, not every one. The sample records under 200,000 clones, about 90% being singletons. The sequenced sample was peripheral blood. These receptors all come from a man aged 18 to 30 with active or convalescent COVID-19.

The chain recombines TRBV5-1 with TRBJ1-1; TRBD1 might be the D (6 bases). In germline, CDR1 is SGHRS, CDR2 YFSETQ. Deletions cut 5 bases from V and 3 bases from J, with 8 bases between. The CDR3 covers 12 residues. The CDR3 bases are TGCGCCAGCAGACAGGGAGACACTGAAGCTTTCTTT. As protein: CASRQGDTEAFF.

The CDR3 protein is CASSPGGGSGTEAFF. CDR3 bases: TGTGCCAGTAGTCCGGGGGGGGGATCAGGCACTGAAGCTTTCTTT. V gene TRBV19 combines with J gene TRBJ1-1, with D perhaps TRBD1 (5 bases). This CDR3 has 15 amino acids. Between the trimmed V and J ends, which lost 5 bases and 4 bases, there was a span of 17 bases. The germline V gene encodes CDR1 LNHDA and CDR2 SQIVND (reference sequence).